The 20 T cell receptor beta chains below come from one sample, sequenced in a study of control samples from healthy donors and cancer patients. Clones were read by immunoSEQ multiplex PCR, and TCRdb kept only the in-frame ones, dropping some. The sample includes about 110,000 clones, approximately 90% of them seen just once. The sequencing input was blood. All receptors derive from a human donor in good health. The donor label of this sample is uncertain.

The gene calls are TRBV10-3 and TRBJ2-5; D unresolved. Germline V gives CDR1 ENHRY, CDR2 SYGVKD. V gave up 2 bases and J gave up 4 bases, with 2 bases separating them. CDR3 length: 11 amino acids. The CDR3 DNA sequence: TGTGCCATCAGTGAGCTAGAGACCCAGTACTTC. Its protein is CAISELETQYF.

DNA for the CDR3: TGTGCTAGTGCTGCGGACAGGGCGATTTACGAGCAGTACTTC. Amino acids: CASAADRAIYEQYF. This chain links TRBV12-5 with TRBJ2-7; 8 bases map to TRBD1. The CDR3 length is 14 residues. Trimming took 7 bases from V and 4 from J; bases not matched to a gene: 9. Germline loops: CDR1 LGHNT, CDR2 FRNRAP.

V is TRBV7-8 and J is TRBJ1-4, with 7 bases identical to TRBD1. Trimming at V came to 4 bases and at J to 3 bases, leaving 5 bases not matched to a gene. The CDR3 runs 15 residues. The germline gives CDR1 SGHVS, CDR2 FQNEAQ. CDR3 protein: CASSSPGQPNEKLFF. The DNA for the CDR3 is TGTGCCAGCAGCTCCCCGGGACAGCCTAATGAAAAACTGTTTTTT.

The chain is built from TRBV13 and TRBJ2-7; D remains ambiguous. The CDR3 loop spans 14 amino acids. V was cut by 2 bases and J by 0 bases, with 8 bases left in between. The V gene's germline CDR1 is PRHDT and CDR2 FYEKMQ (reference sequence). The CDR3 region is CASSLRRNSYEQYF. The CDR3 bases are TGTGCCAGCAGCTTACGCCGCAACTCCTACGAGCAGTACTTC.

The chain couples TRBV6-4 to TRBJ2-2; 9 positions agree with TRBD1. CDR3 length: 16 amino acids. After removal of 0 bases from V and 3 bases from J, the junction contained 2 bases not matched to a gene. Germline lookup yields CDR1 MRHNA and CDR2 SNTAGT. The CDR3 loop is CASSDSGDRDTGELFF. The CDR3 DNA reads as TGTGCCAGCAGTGACTCTGGGGACAGGGACACCGGGGAGCTGTTTTTT.

The DNA of the CDR3 is TGTGCCATGCAAATTTATCAGCCCCAGCATTTT. Its translation is CAMQIYQPQHF. This sequence joins TRBV19 and TRBJ1-5, with no clear D. The CDR3 runs 11 residues. Deletions cut 10 bases from V and 5 bases from J, with 9 bases between. Germline V gives CDR1 LNHDA, CDR2 SQIVND (reference sequence).

The J gene is TRBJ2-4, the V gene TRBV5-1; D ambiguous. The CDR3 length is 13 residues. V shed 4 bases and J shed 5 bases, with 10 bases lying between them. From germline, CDR1 is SGHRS and CDR2 YFSETQ. CDR3 amino acids: CASSATVENIQYF. DNA of the CDR3: TGCGCCAGCAGCGCGACCGTAGAAAACATTCAGTACTTC.

V is TRBV19 and J is TRBJ2-1; a weak D match, TRBD2 (5 bases). The CDR3 is 16 amino acids. CDR1 and CDR2 from the germline V gene are LNHDA and SQIVND (reference sequence). Trimming left V 4 bases short and J 1 base short, with 14 bases between. CDR3 coding DNA: TGTGCCAGTAGTAAGTTCGGGGTGTTTTCCTACAATGAGCAGTTCTTC. It is translated as CASSKFGVFSYNEQFF.

The chain couples TRBV11-2 to TRBJ2-7, with 7 bases identical to TRBD1. CDR1 is SGHAT, CDR2 FQNNGV, per germline. The CDR3 length is 13 residues. J was trimmed by 4 bases and V by 5 bases; bases with no gene match: 5. CDR3 sequence (DNA): TGTGCCAGCAGCAGAACAGGGGTTTACGAGCAGTACGTC. It specifies CASSRTGVYEQYV.

The chain is built from TRBV7-6 and TRBJ1-4; a possible D gene is TRBD1 (6 bases). The V end lost 5 bases, the J end lost 5 bases, and 12 bases lay between the germline ends. This CDR3 has 14 amino acids. The germline V gene encodes CDR1 SGHVS and CDR2 FNYEAQ. CDR3 nucleotide sequence: TGTGCCAGCAGCCCTGGACAGCTCAATGAAAAACTGTTTTTT. This codes for CASSPGQLNEKLFF.

This clone was counted once. The chain is built from TRBV19 and TRBJ1-5, with no clear D. V lost 7 bases, J lost 4 bases, and 20 bases lay in between. Germline CDR1 LNHDA, CDR2 SQIVND (reference sequence). The CDR3 spans 16 residues. This chain's CDR3 is CASMKGGISDNQPQHF. For the CDR3, the DNA is TGTGCCAGTATGAAAGGAGGAATCAGTGATAATCAGCCCCAGCATTTT. The full variable domain, rest sourced from reference TRBV19 and TRBJ1-5, is DGGITQSPKYLFRKEGQNVTLSCEQNLNHDAMYWYRQDPGQGLRLIYYSQIVNDFQKGDIAEGYSVSREKKESFPLTVTSAQKNPTAFYLCASMKGGISDNQPQHFGDGTRLSIL.

The gene calls are TRBV4-1 and TRBJ2-7, with 7 bases that match TRBD1. This CDR3 is 16 amino acids long. Looked up from germline, CDR1 is MGHRA and CDR2 is YSYEKL. V lost 0 bases to trimming and J lost 4 bases; unmatched junction nucleotides: 9. In DNA form, the CDR3 reads TGCGCCAGCAGCCAAGATACTCTGGGGACAGTATACGAGCAGTACTTC. Its translation is CASSQDTLGTVYEQYF.

J is TRBJ2-2 and V is TRBV29-1, with D tentatively TRBD1 (6 bases). The length of the CDR3 is 15 residues. The V gene lost 6 bases and the J gene lost 0 bases, with 14 bases spanning the gap. Germline V gene sequence: CDR1 SQVTM, CDR2 ANQGSEA. CDR3 sequence reads: CSVVTGSSNTGELFF. Here the CDR3 DNA reads TGCAGCGTAGTAACAGGGTCCTCGAACACCGGGGAGCTGTTTTTT.

V gene TRBV6-6 combines with J gene TRBJ2-3; D unclear. Trimming left V 8 bases short and J 0 bases short, with 9 bases between. The CDR3 has 13 residues. The germline CDR1 and CDR2 sequences are MNHNY and SVGAGI (reference sequence). The CDR3 reads CASLGDSTDTQYF. Here the CDR3 DNA reads TGTGCCAGCCTCGGCGATAGCACAGATACGCAGTATTTT.

This chain links TRBV9 with TRBJ2-3; the match to TRBD2 covers 13 bases. Germline CDR1 is SGDLS and CDR2 is YYNGEE. Trimming at V came to 0 bases and at J to 6 bases, leaving 4 bases not matched to a gene. The CDR3 is made up of 16 amino acids. CDR3 sequence (DNA): TGTGCCAGCAGCGTAGGACTAGCGGGGGGTTGGGATACGCAGTATTTT. It codes for CASSVGLAGGWDTQYF.

In nucleotides, the CDR3 is TGTGCCAGTAGTATGATAGCAACATATCAGCCCCAGCATTTT. It specifies CASSMIATYQPQHF. This chain joins TRBV19 and TRBJ1-5; D not certain. The germline gives CDR1 LNHDA, CDR2 SQIVND (reference sequence). V lost 3 bases and J lost 5, with 11 bases in between. CDR3 length: 14 amino acids.

The chain uses TRBV14 and TRBJ1-1, with 8 bases aligning to TRBD1. Trimming cost V 0 bases and J 3 bases; bases outside gene matches: 9. This CDR3 spans 17 amino acids. The germline V gene encodes CDR1 SGHDN and CDR2 FVKESK. The DNA of the CDR3 is TGTGCCAGCAGCCAAGATGTAGGACAGGGTTTCCACACTGAAGCTTTCTTT. It codes for CASSQDVGQGFHTEAFF.

V usage is TRBV2 and J usage is TRBJ2-5; D possibly uses TRBD1 or TRBD2 (5 bases each). Trimming left V 5 bases short and J 3 bases short, with 10 bases between. The CDR3 is made up of 13 amino acids. From germline, CDR1 is SNHLY and CDR2 FYNNEI. The CDR3 region is CASSRDAKETQYF. In DNA, the CDR3 is TGTGCCAGCAGTCGGGACGCCAAAGAGACCCAGTACTTC.

The rearrangement links TRBV5-4 to TRBJ2-3; D is unclear. Trimming pared 0 bases from V and 5 bases from J, leaving 4 bases between. The CDR3 loop spans 12 amino acids. Germline values: CDR1 SGHNT, CDR2 YYREEE (reference sequence). The chain's CDR3 is CASSLELDTQYF. CDR3 nucleotide sequence: TGTGCCAGCAGCTTGGAACTAGATACGCAGTATTTT. The full variable domain, its missing parts supplied by reference TRBV5-4 and TRBJ2-3, is ETGVTQSPTHLIKTRGQQVTLRCSSQSGHNTVSWYQQALGQGPQFIFQYYREEENGRGNFPPRFSGLQFPNYSSELNVNALELDDSALYLCASSLELDTQYFGPGTRLTVL.

The J gene is TRBJ1-3, the V gene TRBV21-1. TRBV21-1 is a pseudogene. The CDR3 extends over 15 amino acids. CDR3 nucleotide sequence: TGTGCCAGCAGCCTCCGGGTGGGCGAGGGAGACACCATATATTTT. Protein product: CASSLRVGEGDTIYF.